This record concerns one T cell receptor (beta chain) sequence. Its specific antigen is unknown. The input lacks base qualities; no much larger clone sits a single base away. Genomic DNA was extracted from sorted cells with the Quick-DNA Microprep Kit. Amplification of TCRbeta DNA was done with the immunoSEQ hsTCRbeta kit, following the protocol from the manufacturer. An Illumina MiSeq instrument was used to sequence the TCRbeta libraries. The source study handled its data this way. Once out-of-frame sequences had been removed, fewer than 2.5 million distinct TCRbeta sequences were left, which works out to an average of around 70,000 per individual. Each individual was scored using the number of some 150 previously reported CMV-associated TCRbeta sequences that the individual carried and the total number of productive distinct TCRbeta sequences. A beta-binomial model was reimplemented in Python, and scikit-learn random forests with default parameters were trained on data from the US cohort. Classifier performance on the Belgian cohort was summarized as median AUC with percentile confidence intervals over 10,000 bootstrap iterations. In TCRdb, the immuneACCESS table is reduced to in-frame sequences with V and J assigned. These tables do not hold every clone; where another copy was compared, an unresolved V gene accounts for under half, and the others remain unexplained. V, J and clone size derive from that table, while D and trimming were established from the DNA sequence. The sample table records about 56,000 clones; 82% of these occur just once. Clones ranked in the top ten supply 0.4% to 0.5% of the sample.

Counted from cysteine to phenylalanine, this CDR3 has 10 amino acids. Only CDR3 DNA remains: 30 bases, in frame from the first base. In the germline V gene, CDR1 corresponds to SQVTM and CDR2 to ANQGSEA. Deletion took 4 bases off V and 5 bases off J, with a span of 5 bases between the germline ends. The record originates from a study of memory CD4+ T cells and cytomegalovirus serostatus (dated by TCRdb to the late 2010s). Regarding the study in general: The cohort comprised 33 healthy Belgian adults, 9 CMV seropositive and some 24 CMV seronegative. The study sequenced CD4+ memory TCRbeta repertoires of a Belgian cohort with known cytomegalovirus serostatus to replicate a published TCR-based CMV serostatus classifier.

Results and caveats for the whole study, not just this receptor: On the Belgian cohort, the classifier built on the original framework reached a median bootstrapped AUC of roughly 0.94, with a 95% CI of 0.76-1.00. Among the roughly 160 previously reported CMV-associated TCRbeta sequences, approximately 67 showed up in the CD4+ memory repertoires, with each one found in between one and five individuals. Results were interpreted as suggesting that the CMV-associated TCR signature is largely present in the CD4+ memory repertoire. Only CD4+CD45RO+ memory cells were sequenced, in contrast to the original study, which included naive and memory CD4+ and CD8+ populations. CMV serostatus prediction reached a median bootstrapped AUC of nearly 0.96 with the original framework and around 0.91 with a US-trained random forest.

A FACSAria II was used to sort memory CD4+ T cells, defined as single viable CD3+CD4+CD8-CD45RO+ cells. CMV serostatus was determined using a Roche Elecsys assay that detects serum IgG against CMV pp150, pp28, p38 and p52. Once the samples were thawed, total CD4+ T cells were enriched through positive selection using CD4 magnetic microbeads. The samples came from a different study that was designed specifically to examine the CD4+ T cell memory repertoire. Peripheral blood mononuclear cells were isolated and cryopreserved according to standard operating procedures, and serum was kept at -80 degrees C. The staining used CD3-PerCP (BW264/56), CD4-APC (RPA-T4), CD45RO-PE (UCHT1) and CD8-Pacific Orange (3B5) antibodies, and Sytox blue was used to exclude non-viable cells.

The V and J genes are TRBV29-1 and TRBJ1-1, with the D gene not clear enough to name. The sequence derives from an adult in good health and CMV-seronegative. The sample comprised memory CD4+ T cells from blood. Here the CDR3 is given as CSVGGTEAFF. The DNA sequence is given as TGCAGCGTTGGCGGGACTGAAGCTTTCTTT.